This T cell receptor beta chain was identified during a study of response to subunit inactivated influenza vaccine (dated by TCRdb to the late 2010s). The study in broad terms: To follow how T cells responded to a trivalent subunit inactivated influenza vaccine, the researchers relied on deep quantitative profiling of the T cell receptor repertoire.

The library came from RT-PCR. Sequencing instrument: Illumina HiSeq 2500. Using fastp at Q25 and MiXCR, TCRdb reprocessed the public reads and kept productive beta chains. Entries that share a CDR3 protein sequence are merged under the most common genes and DNA. The sample table shows almost 600,000 distinct CDR3 sequences, and 12% to 15% are seen once. The ten biggest clones cover approximately 12% of the sample. What the research found in general, with its limitations: The authors proposed that each seasonal influenza vaccination may bring in only a limited number of new T cells.

This clonotype has just a few counts. Which antigen it targets is not known. No quality values exist for individual bases; no much larger clone is one base distant. From the cysteine through the phenylalanine, the CDR3 covers 12 amino acids. Here the CDR3 DNA is all that survives: 36 bases in frame from base 1. Taken from the germline V gene, the CDR1 and CDR2 loops are MNHEY and SVGEGT. The trim is 5 bases for V and 6 bases for J, with a gap of 11 bases between the germline ends. The sequence came from a man aged 50 to 60 who received an inactivated influenza vaccine. Donor details come from another sample of the same person, matched by shared clones. The source was PBMCs from blood, collected roughly 12 days after vaccination. In this chain, TRBV6-2 or TRBV6-3 is recombined with TRBJ2-7; TRBD2 might be the D gene, on 7 matching bases. The base sequence is TGTGCCAGCAGTACCGGGGGGCGCGAGCAGTACTTC. Its protein is CASSTGGREQYF.